This TCR beta chain was retrieved from a study of cytomegalovirus exposure and HLA in healthy donors. Study-level background: Both the 120 validation repertoires and the 666 first-cohort repertoires used the same platform, as reported by a later analysis.

The repertoire was sequenced with immunoSEQ multiplex PCR; TCRdb's copy has only in-frame clones and lacks some. The sample shows around 170,000 clones, 88% of them seen only once. Study-wide results and limits: Many donors carried some public TCRs, although rarity characterized most TCR sequences. Researchers counted 164 TCR beta chains as cytomegalovirus-associated. First-cohort TCR clusters tended to co-occur in the approximately 110 validation repertoires, a later analysis found.

Of note for this clone: Its antigen is undetermined.

The sequence was obtained from a man aged 18 to 30 in good health and CMV-seronegative. Sequenced: PBMCs.

For the CDR3, the DNA is TGCGCCAGCAGTGAAGCGCAGCTCGCCGGCGAGCAGTACTTC. Its protein is CASSEAQLAGEQYF. V is TRBV10-2 and J is TRBJ2-7; D gene ambiguous. The V gene lost 3 bases and the J gene lost 6 bases, with 15 bases spanning the gap. The CDR3 runs 14 residues. Germline-derived CDR1 and CDR2 are WSHSY and SAAADI.